Listed below are T cell receptor beta chains from one sample, sequenced in a study of blood T cells in healthy people across ages. From the 5' RACE reads, TCRdb called clonotypes with MiXCR, one entry per CDR3 protein. The table includes fewer than 2,000,000 distinct CDR3 sequences, about 39% detected once. Input material: blood. Receptors originate from a human donor in good health. CDR3s include the opening cysteine and the closing phenylalanine or tryptophan.

TRBV4-3	TRBJ2-7	CASSQQQGPGSYEQYF
TRBV21-1	TRBJ1-2	CASSKLLLRDYGYTF
TRBV7-2	TRBJ2-2	CASRYDLNTGELFF
TRBV5-1	TRBJ1-6	CASSLEQGRLNSPLHF
TRBV3-1	TRBJ2-7	CASSLDREAQYF
TRBV2	TRBJ2-3	CASTGDNTDTQYF
TRBV20-1	TRBJ2-1	CSARHPGSVSYNEQFF
TRBV7-2	TRBJ2-1	CASSSRPTGRPYNEQFF
TRBV5-8	TRBJ1-1	CASSLHRDTEAFF
TRBV6-5	TRBJ2-5	CASRYSGTQETQYF
TRBV4-1	TRBJ1-1	CASSYGRDKNTEAFF
TRBV12-3/TRBV12-4	TRBJ2-4	CASSPGQGLMNIQYF
TRBV20-1	TRBJ2-3	CSARDRRSGGFTDTQYF
TRBV28	TRBJ2-7	CASTAAGRSYEQYF
TRBV10-2	TRBJ1-2	CASKRAGGYGYTF
TRBV24-1	TRBJ1-2	CATSDYRTEHGYTF
TRBV4-3	TRBJ2-7	CASSQESVAGAISSYEQYF
TRBV7-9	TRBJ2-1	CASSRVTGGHNERFF
TRBV29-1	TRBJ2-3	CSVGGALGDTQYF
TRBV6-5	TRBJ1-2	CASRPQGAKGYGYTF
TRBV7-2	TRBJ2-7	CASSWRTASYEQYF
TRBV7-3	TRBJ2-1	CASSSLGGTYNEQFF
TRBV20-1	TRBJ2-1	CSARGDRDNEQFF
TRBV29-1	TRBJ1-2	CSVAGYDYGYTF
TRBV7-3	TRBJ2-1	CASSLNTGGEQFF
TRBV4-3	TRBJ1-4	CASSPGSSNEKLFF
TRBV30	TRBJ2-5	CAWSDFGGTAQETQYF
TRBV4-3	TRBJ1-2	CASSQDRTGGLANYGYTF
TRBV4-3	TRBJ1-1	CASTTGLTNTEAFF
TRBV7-2	TRBJ2-7	CASSLWDRRFYEQYF
TRBV28	TRBJ2-7	CASRRGFSYEQYF
TRBV29-1	TRBJ1-1	CSAYTRQSNTEAFF
TRBV4-1	TRBJ1-1	CASSQDDNTGNTEAFF
TRBV12-5	TRBJ1-5	CASGFRTLGEGRNQPQHF
TRBV12-3/TRBV12-4	TRBJ2-4	CASTDTYKNIQYF
TRBV24-1	TRBJ1-5	CAYVDPGDSDSGQPQHF
TRBV4-2	TRBJ2-1	CASSQKGTSGEGKQFF
TRBV29-1	TRBJ1-4	CSASGVPGQGVGKLFF
TRBV20-1	TRBJ2-7	CSVGAKEQYF
TRBV20-1	TRBJ2-7	CSARKQGIVHEQYF
TRBV12-5	TRBJ2-1	CASVQVAGWNEQFF
TRBV10-3	TRBJ1-4	CAISGTALGEKLFF